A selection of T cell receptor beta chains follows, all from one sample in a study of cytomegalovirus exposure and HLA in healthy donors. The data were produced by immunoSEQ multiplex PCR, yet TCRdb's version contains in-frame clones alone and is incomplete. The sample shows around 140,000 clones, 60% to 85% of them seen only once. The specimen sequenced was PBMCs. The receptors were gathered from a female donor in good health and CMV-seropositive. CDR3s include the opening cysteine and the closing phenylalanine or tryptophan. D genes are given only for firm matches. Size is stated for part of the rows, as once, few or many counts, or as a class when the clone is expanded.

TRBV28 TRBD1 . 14 CASSRDREAYEQYF
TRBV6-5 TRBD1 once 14 CASSSQGAGYGYTF
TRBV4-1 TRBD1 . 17 CASSPLQGAPTNYGYTF
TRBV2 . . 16 CASRASLALNTGELFF
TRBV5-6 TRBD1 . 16 CASSVTQGAFNEKLFF
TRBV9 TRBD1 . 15 CASSPWDSQGYGYTF
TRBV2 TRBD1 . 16 CASRDRASYSNQPQHF
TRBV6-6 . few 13 CASSQEGSDTQYF
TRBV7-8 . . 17 CASSTLGRRKPYNEQFF
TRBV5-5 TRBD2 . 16 CASSLDSQREAYEQYF